This entry lists 20 T cell receptor beta chains sequenced from one sample in a study of cytomegalovirus exposure and HLA in healthy donors. The PCR ran on 60 Vbeta and 13 Jbeta primers. Only in-frame clones appear in the TCRdb table, and some are missing; sequencing was by immunoSEQ multiplex PCR. The table has roughly 120,000 clones, roughly 80% seen once; the top ten hold 22%. Source material: PBMCs. These receptors originate from a man aged 25 to 40 in good health and CMV-seropositive.

This chain connects TRBV7-3 to TRBJ2-2, with D perhaps TRBD2 (5 bases). CDR1 and CDR2 from the germline V gene are SGHTA and FQGTGA. V was shortened by 2 bases and J by 3 bases, with 7 bases between the two germline ends. CDR3 length: 14 amino acids. CDR3 nucleotide sequence: TGTGCCAGCAGCTTATGGGGAGACACCGGGGAGCTGTTTTTT. Translation gives CASSLWGDTGELFF.

This clone was seen just once. This chain connects TRBV27 to TRBJ2-5; 7 nucleotides align to TRBD1. The CDR3 is made up of 13 amino acids. Germline values: CDR1 MNHEY, CDR2 SMNVEV (reference sequence). V lost 2 bases to trimming and J lost 5 bases; unmatched junction nucleotides: 2. The CDR3 region has the DNA TGTGCCAGCAGTTTACAGGGACAGGAGACCCAGTACTTC. Translation: CASSLQGQETQYF.

The chain carries TRBV12-5 and TRBJ2-1; 13 bases fit TRBD2. This CDR3 is built from 18 residues. The germline CDR1 and CDR2 sequences are LGHNT and FRNRAP. V dropped 6 bases and J dropped 7; count of bases not matched to a gene: 15. The CDR3 DNA reads as TGTGCTAGTGGGTTGACTAGCGGGGGGCTCGGGGGTGAGAATGAGCAGTTCTTC. This codes for CASGLTSGGLGGENEQFF. The entire variable domain, with the rest obtained from reference TRBV12-5 and TRBJ2-1, is as follows: DARVTQTPRHKVTEMGQEVTMRCQPILGHNTVFWYRQTMMQGLELLAYFRNRAPLDDSGMPKDRFSAEMPDATLATLKIQPSEPRDSAVYFCASGLTSGGLGGENEQFFGPGTRLTVL.

CDR3: CASSRRDRFTYEQYV. CDR3 coding DNA: TGTGCCAGCAGCCGCCGGGACAGGTTTACCTACGAGCAGTACGTC. J is TRBJ2-7 and V is TRBV5-5, with 8 bases that match TRBD1. This CDR3 region has 15 residues. The trim removed 4 bases at V and 2 bases at J, leaving 8 bases unmatched. Germline V CDR1 and CDR2: SGHKS, YYEKEE (reference sequence).

The V and J genes are TRBV28 and TRBJ2-7, with 9 nucleotides matching TRBD1. Germline V CDR1 and CDR2: MDHEN, SYDVKM. This CDR3 contains 14 residues. V gave up 6 bases and J gave up 8 bases; unmatched junction bases: 11. CDR3 nucleotides: TGTGCCAGCAGCCCCCGGACAGGGGTCGGTAAGCAGTACTTC. It is translated as CASSPRTGVGKQYF.

The chain has TRBV6-5 and TRBJ2-7; possible D gene TRBD2, 6 bases. The CDR3 contains 14 residues. Germline CDR1 reads MNHEY; CDR2 reads SVGAGI. The V and J ends lost 5 bases and 0 bases respectively, with 11 bases between them. The CDR3 reads CASSDAGSSYEQYV. The CDR3, as DNA: TGTGCCAGCAGTGATGCGGGAAGCTCCTACGAGCAGTACGTC.

This chain links TRBV5-1 with TRBJ2-7; TRBD1 is a possible D gene (6 bases). The germline V and J ends were trimmed by 4 bases and 0 bases, with 8 bases remaining between them. Germline values: CDR1 SGHRS, CDR2 YFSETQ. The CDR3 totals 13 residues. This CDR3 is CASSEDSSYEQYF. CDR3 bases: TGCGCCAGCAGCGAGGACAGCTCCTACGAGCAGTACTTC.

This chain links TRBV4-1 with TRBJ2-5; TRBD1 agrees at 8 bases. V trimming: 0 bases; J trimming: 4 bases; junction bases outside the gene matches: 7. Germline CDR1 and CDR2: MGHRA and YSYEKL. The CDR3 consists of 16 residues. DNA for the CDR3: TGCGCCAGCAGCCAAGATGGTAGGACAGGGCTAGAGACCCAGTACTTC. Protein product: CASSQDGRTGLETQYF.

This chain connects TRBV30 to TRBJ1-4; 8 positions match TRBD1. The germline CDR1 and CDR2 sequences are GTSNPN and SVGIG (reference sequence). V trimming: 5 bases; J trimming: 8 bases; junction bases outside the gene matches: 7. The CDR3 length is 13 residues. CDR3 bases: TGTGCCTGGGTGAACAGGGGGGGGGAAAAACTGTTTTTT. Protein product: CAWVNRGGEKLFF.

The rearrangement links TRBV7-8 to TRBJ2-5; 8 nucleotides agree with TRBD1. V lost 5 bases and J lost 5; bases outside the gene matches: 7. The CDR3 is made up of 14 amino acids. Germline V gives CDR1 SGHVS, CDR2 FQNEAQ. The CDR3 protein is CASSRRGRGETQYF. CDR3 nucleotide sequence: TGTGCCAGCAGCCGCAGGGGGCGCGGGGAGACCCAGTACTTC.

This clone occurred a few times. The V call is TRBV6-1, the J call TRBJ2-1; D possibly corresponds to TRBD2 (7 bases). V lost 6 bases to trimming and J lost 4 bases, with 16 bases between them. CDR3 size: 15 residues. Germline V lookup: CDR1 MNHNS, CDR2 SASEGT. The CDR3 loop reads CASRGGGPPYNEQFF. The CDR3 DNA is TGTGCCAGCAGGGGAGGGGGACCCCCATACAATGAGCAGTTCTTC.

The gene calls are TRBV9 and TRBJ1-1; D is undetermined. CDR3 length: 16 residues. CDR1 is SGDLS, CDR2 YYNGEE, per germline. The V end lost 1 base, the J end lost 6 bases, and 19 bases lay between the germline ends. The CDR3 here is CASSVFSDFSTSEAFF. CDR3 DNA sequence: TGTGCCAGCAGCGTATTCTCTGACTTCAGTACATCTGAAGCTTTCTTT.

The V call is TRBV4-1, the J call TRBJ2-5; perhaps TRBD2 as D (6 bases). Germline CDR1 reads MGHRA; CDR2 reads YSYEKL. The CDR3 is made up of 13 amino acids. V was trimmed by 4 bases and J by 4 bases, leaving 10 bases between them. The CDR3 protein is CASSLGTLETQYF. The CDR3 DNA is TGCGCCAGCAGCCTCGGGACTCTAGAGACCCAGTACTTC.

The V call is TRBV11-2, the J call TRBJ2-1; 8 bases match TRBD2. In germline, CDR1 is SGHAT, CDR2 FQNNGV. Trimming cost V 0 bases and J 10 bases; bases outside gene matches: 8. The CDR3 covers 15 residues. The CDR3 nucleotides read TGTGCCAGCAGCTTAGATCGGGGGGGGTACTGGGAGCAGTTCTTC. Protein sequence: CASSLDRGGYWEQFF.

The rearrangement links TRBV27 to TRBJ2-1, with D perhaps matching TRBD1 (5 bases). Germline V gene lookup returns CDR1 MNHEY and CDR2 SMNVEV (reference sequence). The CDR3 loop spans 14 amino acids. Between the trimmed V and J ends, which lost 1 base and 6 bases, there was a span of 10 bases. The CDR3 DNA sequence: TGTGCCAGCAGTTTATACGTGACAGTCAATGAGCAGTTCTTC. It translates to CASSLYVTVNEQFF.

The rearrangement links TRBV19 to TRBJ2-1; 7 positions match TRBD2. Germline V CDR1 and CDR2: LNHDA, SQIVND (reference sequence). With V trimmed by 6 bases and J by 3 bases, 17 bases remained unmatched. This CDR3 contains 18 residues. CDR3 region: CASSHGREIRRGYNEQFF. The DNA for the CDR3 is TGTGCCAGTAGCCATGGGCGGGAGATTAGACGGGGCTACAATGAGCAGTTCTTC.

This clone has a single count. Other DNA sequences in this sample translate to the same CDR3. CDR3 nucleotides: TGTGCCAGCGCTCGAGGCGGCTTCGGCTATGGCTACACCTTC. Its translation is CASARGGFGYGYTF. The rearrangement links TRBV2 to TRBJ1-2; no reliable D call. Trimming removed 8 bases from V and 4 bases from J, with 17 bases in between. CDR3 size: 14 residues. CDR1 and CDR2 from the germline V gene are SNHLY and FYNNEI. Supplemented by reference TRBV2 and TRBJ1-2, the full variable domain reads EPEVTQTPSHQVTQMGQEVILRCVPISNHLYFYWYRQILGQKVEFLVSFYNNEISEKSEIFDDQFSVERPDGSNFTLKIRSTKLEDSAMYFCASARGGFGYGYTFGSGTRLTVV.

V and J are TRBV6-1 and TRBJ2-1; the match to TRBD1 covers 7 bases. The V and J ends lost 2 bases and 3 bases, in that order; junction bases with no gene match: 1. The CDR3 runs to 14 residues. Per germline, CDR1 MNHNS and CDR2 SASEGT. The CDR3 reads CASSEQGDYNEQFF. CDR3 bases: TGTGCCAGCAGTGAACAGGGGGACTACAATGAGCAGTTCTTC.

With respect to this clone: Germline and junction disagree at one end, which may indicate a read error. Written as DNA, the CDR3 is TGTGCCAGCAGCTTAGCGATGGCTAGCGGGGCTCATTTT. Its protein product is CASSLAMASGAHF. The rearrangement uses TRBV7-8 and TRBJ2-3; 9 bases match TRBD2. Germline CDR1 is SGHVS and CDR2 is FQNEAQ. This CDR3 has 13 residues. The full variable domain, in which reference TRBV7-8 and TRBJ2-3 provide the parts outside the CDR3, is GAGVSQSPRYKVAKRGQDVALRCDPISGHVSLFWYQQALGQGPEFLTYFQNEAQLDKSGLPSDRFFAERPEGSVSTLKIQRTQQEDSAVYLCASSLAMASGAHFGPGTRLTVL.

The chain carries TRBV28 and TRBJ2-3, with 9 positions matching TRBD1. CDR1 and CDR2 (germline): MDHEN, SYDVKM. This CDR3 spans 15 amino acids. V lost 5 bases to trimming and J lost 6 bases; unmatched junction nucleotides: 9. CDR3 bases: TGTGCCAGCAGTACTACAGGGGGCGCATCGGATACGCAGTATTTT. This encodes CASSTTGGASDTQYF.